Each of the 11 T cell receptor beta chains below was sequenced from the same sample in a study of regulatory T cells in long-lasting Graves disease. Relying on iRepertoire HTBI primers and Arm-PCR of CDR3 regions, the team built TCR beta libraries. TCRdb analysed the multiplex PCR reads with MiXCR anew, one entry per CDR3 protein. The sample has 600,000 to 850,000 distinct CDR3 sequences, 25% to 35% seen once; the top ten hold around 40%. Stated time point: persistent/refractory GD, antithyroid drugs over 5 years with positive TRAb. The TCR library was prepared using RNA isolated from PBMCs. The source material was peripheral blood mononuclear cells (PBMCs), sampled when the disease was refractory, from a patient treated with antithyroid drugs. These receptors all come from a female donor with Graves disease.

This sequence joins TRBV7-9 and TRBJ2-2, with D hard to call. The CDR3 is made up of 11 amino acids. Germline V gene lookup returns CDR1 SEHNR and CDR2 FQNEAQ (reference sequence). V was shortened by 10 bases and J by 6 bases, with 9 bases between the two germline ends. In DNA form, the CDR3 reads TGTGCCACAGCGTATCCCGGGGAGCTGTTTTTT. Protein: CATAYPGELFF.

V is TRBV6-1 and J is TRBJ2-3; the D is unclear. The J call may be faulty, since TRBJ1-5 better matches the DNA end. Germline CDR1 and CDR2: MNHNS and SASEGT. The length of the CDR3 is 15 residues. The CDR3 loop reads CASSVAESSTDTQHF. DNA of the CDR3: TGTGCCAGCAGCGTAGCGGAGTCTAGCACAGATACGCAGCATTTT.

This clonotype was counted ten times or more. V is TRBV12-5 and J is TRBJ1-2; D remains unclear. The CDR3 extends over 20 amino acids. In germline, CDR1 is LGHNT, CDR2 FRNRAP. Trimming pared 1 base from V and 3 bases from J, leaving 27 bases between. The CDR3 sequence is CASGLAYKFGRIRVYYGYTF. DNA for the CDR3: TGTGCTAGTGGTTTGGCGTACAAGTTCGGACGGATACGAGTCTACTATGGCTACACCTTC. The whole variable domain, filled in from reference TRBV12-5 and TRBJ1-2, reads DARVTQTPRHKVTEMGQEVTMRCQPILGHNTVFWYRQTMMQGLELLAYFRNRAPLDDSGMPKDRFSAEMPDATLATLKIQPSEPRDSAVYFCASGLAYKFGRIRVYYGYTFGSGTRLTVV.

In this sample, this clonotype turned up a few times. For the CDR3, the DNA is TGCAGCGTGACCGGGACAAGGCTGACTGAAGCTTTCTTT. Translation: CSVTGTRLTEAFF. The genes are TRBV29-1 and TRBJ1-1, with D possibly matching TRBD1 (6 bases). Per germline, CDR1 SQVTM and CDR2 ANQGSEA. V was pared by 6 bases and J by 5 bases, with 16 bases between. CDR3 size: 13 residues.

About this clonotype: With a much larger clone just one base away, this may be a read error. The chain employs TRBV11-2 and TRBJ2-7; the match to TRBD2 covers 9 bases. J was trimmed by 6 bases and V by 6 bases; bases with no gene match: 15. CDR3 length: 16 residues. Looked up from germline, CDR1 is SGHAT and CDR2 is FQNNGV. The CDR3 sequence is CASSEALAGAICEQYF. The CDR3 nucleotides read TGTGCCAGCAGTGAAGCACTAGCGGGCGCCATCTGCGAGCAGTACTTC.

This chain links TRBV14 with TRBJ2-2, with TRBD2 identical over 13 bases. The J segment lost 4 bases and the V segment lost 1 base, leaving 0 bases of the junction unmatched. The CDR3 consists of 16 residues. The germline V gene encodes CDR1 SGHDN and CDR2 FVKESK. CDR3 residues: CASSQGTSGSTGELFF. Here the CDR3 DNA reads TGTGCCAGCAGCCAAGGGACTAGCGGGAGCACCGGGGAGCTGTTTTTT.

A single count supports this clonotype. A single base separates this from a much larger clone, so it may be a read error. The chain carries TRBV2 and TRBJ1-1, with a tentative D call TRBD1 (5 bases). The V gene's germline CDR1 is SNHLY and CDR2 FYNNEI. The CDR3 covers 15 residues. Trimming removed 7 bases from V and 4 bases from J, with 19 bases in between. DNA for the CDR3: TGTGCCAGCAAACCTGAGGGACTCCTCAGCACTGAAGCTTTCTTT. It yields the protein CASKPEGLLSTEAFF.

This clonotype was observed a handful of times. The rearrangement links TRBV5-4 to TRBJ2-7, with TRBD2 matching over 13 bases. The CDR3 runs to 15 residues. Germline CDR1 reads SGHNT; CDR2 reads YYREEE (reference sequence). Losses at the gene ends were 5 bases for V and 4 bases for J; bases not matched to a gene: 6. The CDR3: CASRAGTSGTYEQYF. CDR3 sequence (DNA): TGTGCCAGCAGGGCCGGGACTAGCGGGACGTACGAGCAGTACTTC.

The chain combines TRBV6-2 or TRBV6-3 with TRBJ1-5, with 12 bases lining up with TRBD1. The CDR3 is 15 amino acids. Unmatched junction bases numbered 5, after V lost 5 bases and J lost 6 bases. In germline, CDR1 is MNHEY, CDR2 SVGEGT. The CDR3 spells CASSKGTGGGQPQHF. CDR3 DNA sequence: TGTGCCAGCAGTAAGGGGACAGGGGGCGGTCAGCCCCAGCATTTT.

The J gene is TRBJ2-7, the V gene TRBV5-6, with 9 bases matching TRBD1. CDR1 is SGHDT, CDR2 YYEEEE, per germline. This CDR3 spans 14 amino acids. After removal of 1 base from V and 5 bases from J, the junction contained 4 bases not matched to a gene. The chain's CDR3 is CASSLPGQGHEQYF. CDR3 DNA sequence: TGTGCCAGCAGCTTGCCGGGACAGGGTCACGAGCAGTACTTC.

The J gene is TRBJ1-2, the V gene TRBV15; D not certain. With 5 bases removed from V and 0 bases from J, the gap between germline ends came to 19 bases. The CDR3 is 17 residues long. Germline CDR1 reads LNHNV; CDR2 reads YYDKDF (reference sequence). Here the CDR3 reads CATSGSPSRRANYGYTF. Written as DNA, the CDR3 is TGTGCCACCAGCGGCTCCCCCTCGCGGCGAGCTAACTATGGCTACACCTTC.